This is a list of T cell receptor beta chains from one sample in a study of T cell repertoires in cytomegalovirus infection. A single record per CDR3 protein comes from TCRdb applying MiXCR to the reads. The sample yields around 240,000 distinct CDR3 sequences, 22% seen once. Sequences were obtained from CD8+ T cells from PBMCs. The origin of the receptors is a human donor in good health (CMV status not recorded). Some clones in this sample may be carry-over from other donors' samples. CDR3s include the opening cysteine and the closing phenylalanine or tryptophan. A D gene is named only where the DNA matches it firmly. Clone size is given for some rows only: seen once, a few or many times, or a class if the clone is expanded.

v_call,j_call,d_call,clone_size,cdr3_aa,cdr3_nt
TRBV6-1,TRBJ2-7,NA,NA,CASSQRWDYEQYF,TGTGCCAGCAGTCAACGTTGGGACTACGAGCAGTACTTC
TRBV6-2/TRBV6-3,TRBJ2-3,NA,NA,CASSYPRGQEIYTDTQYF,TGTGCCAGCAGTTACCCTAGGGGACAAGAGATCTACACAGATACGCAGTATTTT
TRBV7-8,TRBJ2-1,TRBD1,NA,CASSLGTGMVDEQFF,TGTGCCAGCAGCTTAGGGACAGGGATGGTTGATGAGCAGTTCTTC
TRBV7-2,TRBJ2-7,NA,many,CASSLDDGRYFSYEQYF,TGTGCCAGCAGCTTAGACGATGGGCGCTACTTCTCCTACGAGCAGTACTTC
TRBV29-1,TRBJ1-1,NA,NA,CSVAANTEAFF,TGCAGCGTTGCGGCTAACACTGAAGCTTTCTTT
TRBV10-3,TRBJ2-3,NA,NA,CATRPPEGNTQYF,TGTGCCACGAGGCCCCCGGAAGGGAATACGCAGTATTTT
TRBV7-2,TRBJ2-1,TRBD2,many,CASSTLAGGFNEQFF,TGTGCCAGCAGCACCCTAGCGGGAGGCTTCAATGAGCAGTTCTTC
TRBV6-6,TRBJ2-1,TRBD2,few,CASSYSETSGGNEQFF,TGTGCCAGCAGTTACTCGGAAACTAGCGGGGGAAATGAGCAGTTCTTC
TRBV28,TRBJ2-7,NA,NA,CASSARAGPMSGDVGEQYF,TGTGCCAGCAGTGCCAGGGCGGGACCGATGAGTGGGGACGTAGGCGAGCAGTACTTC
TRBV12-3/TRBV12-4,TRBJ2-5,NA,many,CASSLVDPPETQYF,TGTGCCAGCAGTTTAGTTGACCCTCCGGAGACCCAGTACTTC
TRBV5-6,TRBJ2-7,TRBD1,few,CASSPGQSLYEQYF,TGTGCCAGCAGCCCGGGACAGAGTCTCTACGAGCAGTACTTC
TRBV2,TRBJ2-5,NA,NA,CASSAPETQYF,TGTGCCAGCAGTGCCCCGGAGACCCAGTACTTC
TRBV12-3/TRBV12-4,TRBJ2-1,NA,NA,CASSDGTLSYNERFF,TGTGCCAGCAGCGACGGGACTCTTAGCTACAATGAGCGGTTCTTC
TRBV7-9,TRBJ1-3,NA,NA,CASNEPGGSFSGNTIYF,TGTGCCAGCAACGAACCGGGGGGGAGTTTCTCTGGAAACACCATATATTTT
TRBV7-2,TRBJ2-1,NA,NA,CASIPFIGAQISYNEQFF,TGTGCCAGCATCCCCTTTATAGGGGCCCAGATCAGTTACAATGAGCAGTTCTTC
TRBV5-4,TRBJ2-6,TRBD1,few,CASSLQGAGANVLTF,TGTGCCAGCAGCTTACAGGGGGCTGGGGCCAACGTCCTGACTTTC
TRBV12-3/TRBV12-4,TRBJ2-7,TRBD2,few,CASSLYAGDYEQYF,TGTGCCAGCAGTTTATACGCGGGGGACTACGAGCAGTACTTC
TRBV10-3,TRBJ1-1,NA,few,CAISEGDVGYTEAFF,TGTGCCATCAGTGAGGGGGACGTCGGATACACTGAAGCTTTCTTT
TRBV28,TRBJ2-2,NA,many,CASSPRTNTGELFF,TGTGCCAGCAGTCCAAGGACTAACACCGGGGAGCTGTTTTTT
TRBV25-1,TRBJ2-2,NA,once,CASSLNNHPRLFF,TGTGCCAGCAGCCTTAATAACCACCCCCGGTTGTTTTTT